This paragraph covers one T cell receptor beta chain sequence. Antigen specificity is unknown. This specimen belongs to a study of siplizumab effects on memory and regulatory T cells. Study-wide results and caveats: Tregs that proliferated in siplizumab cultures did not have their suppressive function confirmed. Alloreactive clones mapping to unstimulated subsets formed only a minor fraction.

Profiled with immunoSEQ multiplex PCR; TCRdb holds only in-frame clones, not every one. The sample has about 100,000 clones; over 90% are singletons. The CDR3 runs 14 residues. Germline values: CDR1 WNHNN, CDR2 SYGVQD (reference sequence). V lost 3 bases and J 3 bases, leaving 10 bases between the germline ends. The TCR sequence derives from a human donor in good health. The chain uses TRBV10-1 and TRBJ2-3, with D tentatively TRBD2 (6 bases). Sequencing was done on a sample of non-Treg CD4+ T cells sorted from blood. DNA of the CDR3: TGCGCCAGCAGTGACAAGGCGGGGACAGATACGCAGTATTTT. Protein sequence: CASSDKAGTDTQYF.